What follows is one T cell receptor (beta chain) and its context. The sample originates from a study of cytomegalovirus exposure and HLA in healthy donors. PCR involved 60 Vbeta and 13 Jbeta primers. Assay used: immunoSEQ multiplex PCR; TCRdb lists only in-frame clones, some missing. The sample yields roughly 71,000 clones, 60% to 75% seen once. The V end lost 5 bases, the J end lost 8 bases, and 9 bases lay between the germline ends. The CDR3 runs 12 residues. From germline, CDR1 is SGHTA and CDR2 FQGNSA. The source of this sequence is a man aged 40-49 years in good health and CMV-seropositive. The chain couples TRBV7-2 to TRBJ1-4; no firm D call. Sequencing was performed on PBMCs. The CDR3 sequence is CASSQYGEKLFF. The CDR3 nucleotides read TGTGCCAGCAGCCAGTACGGGGAAAAACTGTTTTTT.